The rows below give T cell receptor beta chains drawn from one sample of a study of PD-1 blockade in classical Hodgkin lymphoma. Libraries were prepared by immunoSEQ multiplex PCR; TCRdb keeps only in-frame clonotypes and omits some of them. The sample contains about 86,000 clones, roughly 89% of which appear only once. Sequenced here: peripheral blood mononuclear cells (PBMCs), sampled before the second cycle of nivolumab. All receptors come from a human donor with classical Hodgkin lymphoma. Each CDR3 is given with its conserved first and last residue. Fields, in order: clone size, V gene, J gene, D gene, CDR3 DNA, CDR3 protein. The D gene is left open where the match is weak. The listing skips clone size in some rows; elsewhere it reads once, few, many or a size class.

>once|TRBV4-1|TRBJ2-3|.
TGCGCCAGCAGCCAAGGGACCGAGCCAGATACGCAGTATTTT
CASSQGTEPDTQYF
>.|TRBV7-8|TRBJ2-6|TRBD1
TGTGCCAGCAGCTTGGGACAGGGAGCCCTCTCTGGGGCCAACGTCCTGACTTTC
CASSLGQGALSGANVLTF
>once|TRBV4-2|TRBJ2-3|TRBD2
TGTGCCAGCAGCCCCAGAAGACCTAGCGGGGGGGCAGATACGCAGTATTTT
CASSPRRPSGGADTQYF
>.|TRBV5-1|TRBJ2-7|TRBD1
TGCGCCAGCAGCCCTTGGACAGGGCGTAACGAGCAGTACTTC
CASSPWTGRNEQYF
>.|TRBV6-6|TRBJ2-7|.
TGTGCCAGCAGTTACTCGAGCAGTCAGAACGAGCAGTACTTC
CASSYSSSQNEQYF
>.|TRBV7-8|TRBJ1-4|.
TGTGCCAGCAGCTTAGCCTTCCGGGGGCAAGCTAATGAAAAACTGTTTTTT
CASSLAFRGQANEKLFF
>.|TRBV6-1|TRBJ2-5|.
TGTGCCAGCAGTGAATTTATACCTGCCGAGACCCAGTACTTC
CASSEFIPAETQYF
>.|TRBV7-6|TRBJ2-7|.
TGTGCCAGCAGCCCCGGGACGGACTCCTACGAGCAGTACTTC
CASSPGTDSYEQYF
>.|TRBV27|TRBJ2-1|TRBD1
TGTGCCAGCAGCCCCGGGACAGGGGCGTACAATGAGCAGTTCTTC
CASSPGTGAYNEQFF
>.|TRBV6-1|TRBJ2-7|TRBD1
TGTGCCAGCAGTGATGGGACAGGGATGTACGAGCAGTACTTC
CASSDGTGMYEQYF
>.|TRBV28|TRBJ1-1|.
TGTGCCAGCAGTTTTCCCGCCGTGTATACTGAAGCTTTCTTT
CASSFPAVYTEAFF
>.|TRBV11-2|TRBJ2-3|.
TGTGCCAGCAGCTCTTGGGCGGACGCAGATACGCAGTATTTT
CASSSWADADTQYF
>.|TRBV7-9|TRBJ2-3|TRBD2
TGTGCCAGCAGCCTGGGACTAGCGGAATCCACAGATACGCAGTATTTT
CASSLGLAESTDTQYF
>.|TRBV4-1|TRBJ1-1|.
TGCGCCAGCACCAAAGGCCCGACACTGAACACTGAAGCTTTCTTT
CASTKGPTLNTEAFF
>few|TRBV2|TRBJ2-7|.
TGTGCCAGCACCCCGCCCACTGATAGCTACGAGCAGTACTTC
CASTPPTDSYEQYF
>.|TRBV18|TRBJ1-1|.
TGTGCCAGCTCACCACTCGCCAGGGTAGAGGTGGGCACTGAAGCTTTCTTT
CASSPLARVEVGTEAFF
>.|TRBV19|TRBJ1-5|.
TGTGCCAGTAGTACGCCCGACTTCCCGAATCAGCCCCAGCATTTT
CASSTPDFPNQPQHF
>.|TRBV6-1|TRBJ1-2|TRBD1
TGTGCCAGCAGTGCGACAGGGGGCGGCCCCTATGGCTACACCTTC
CASSATGGGPYGYTF
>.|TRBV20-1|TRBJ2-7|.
TGCAGTGCTAGCGGGGCTTACGAGCAGTACTTC
CSASGAYEQYF
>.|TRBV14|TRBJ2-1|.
TGTGCCAGCAGCCTAGTCGAACTAGCCGAAGACAATGAGCAGTTCTTC
CASSLVELAEDNEQFF
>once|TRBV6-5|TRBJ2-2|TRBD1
TGTGCCAGCAGCCAGGGGGCCGGGGAGCTGTTTTTT
CASSQGAGELFF
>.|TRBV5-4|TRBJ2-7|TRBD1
TGTGCCAGCAGCACCGACAGGGGTCTGGTCTACGAGCAGTACTTC
CASSTDRGLVYEQYF
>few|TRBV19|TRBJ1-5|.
TGTGCCAGTAGTATAGTTGAGGAGGTCAATCAGCCCCAGCATTTT
CASSIVEEVNQPQHF
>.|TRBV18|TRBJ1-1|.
TGTGCCAGCTCACCGCTAGGACAGCAAATGAACACTGAAGCTTTCTTT
CASSPLGQQMNTEAFF
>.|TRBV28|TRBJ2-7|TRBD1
TGTGCCAGCGTTAGGGCAGGGGGCGGCTACGAGCAGTACTTC
CASVRAGGGYEQYF
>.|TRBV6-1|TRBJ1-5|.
TGTGCCAGCAGTGAAGTCGCAGGGAATCAGCCCCAGCATTTT
CASSEVAGNQPQHF
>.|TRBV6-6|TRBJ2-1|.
TGTGCCAGCGCCGGGAGCTCGGGTGAGCAGTTCTTC
CASAGSSGEQFF
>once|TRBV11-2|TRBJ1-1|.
TGTGCCAGCAGCTGGGGATCCAGTTTGAACACTGAAGCTTTCTTT
CASSWGSSLNTEAFF
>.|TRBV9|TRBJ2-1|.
TGTGCCAGCACCTTAGCAGACCTGAGCTCCTACAATGAGCAGTTCTTC
CASTLADLSSYNEQFF
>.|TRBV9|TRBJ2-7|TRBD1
TGTGCCAGCAGCGTAGGGTACGGGACAGTCTACGAGCAGTACTTC
CASSVGYGTVYEQYF
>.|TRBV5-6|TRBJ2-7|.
TGTGCCAGCAGCTTAGGAACAGACGAGCAGTACTTC
CASSLGTDEQYF
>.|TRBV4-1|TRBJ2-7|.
TGCGCCAGCAGCCAAGATCCTAGCGGAGGGGGGTACGAGCAGTACTTC
CASSQDPSGGGYEQYF
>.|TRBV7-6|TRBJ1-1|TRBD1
TGTGCCAGCAGCTTTACAGGGGGCACTGAAGCTTTCTTT
CASSFTGGTEAFF
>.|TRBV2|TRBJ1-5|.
TGTGCCAGCAGTGAATCGGGTTCGAGATTTCGGTATAGCAATCAGCCCCAGCATTTT
CASSESGSRFRYSNQPQHF
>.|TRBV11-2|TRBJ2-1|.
TGTGCCAGCAGCTTAATGCACAATGAGCAGTTCTTC
CASSLMHNEQFF
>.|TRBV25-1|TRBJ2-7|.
TGTGCCAGCAGTGATCGAAACGGGAGCTCCTACGAGCAGTACTTC
CASSDRNGSSYEQYF
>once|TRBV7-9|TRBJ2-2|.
TGTGCCAGCAGCTTAGATTATCTGCCGAACACCGGGGAGCTGTTTTTT
CASSLDYLPNTGELFF
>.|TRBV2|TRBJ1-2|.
TGTGCCAGCAGTGTTTTGAGCCCCTATGGCTACACCTTC
CASSVLSPYGYTF
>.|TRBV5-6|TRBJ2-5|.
TGTGCCAGCAGCCCCCCGACCCAAGAGACCCAGTACTTC
CASSPPTQETQYF
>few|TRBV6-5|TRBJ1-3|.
TGTGCCAGCAGTCCCCACGTCCTACTTTCAAACACCATATATTTT
CASSPHVLLSNTIYF
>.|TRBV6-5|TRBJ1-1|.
TGTGCCAGCAGTTACTCGGTCTCCCCTACGAACACTGAAGCTTTCTTT
CASSYSVSPTNTEAFF
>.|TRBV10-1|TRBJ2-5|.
TGCGCCAGCAGTGAGTCCCGGGGACCCCTCCAAGAGACCCAGTACTTC
CASSESRGPLQETQYF
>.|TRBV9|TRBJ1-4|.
TGTGCCAGCAGCGAGGGCCTCGGGGGGGTTAATGAAAAACTGTTTTTT
CASSEGLGGVNEKLFF